This TCR beta chain was captured by sequencing in a study of blood T cell repertoires in COVID-19. At the level of the study: Samples representing acute and convalescent COVID-19 were sourced from the United States, Italy and Spain.

The repertoire was sequenced with immunoSEQ multiplex PCR; TCRdb's copy has only in-frame clones and lacks some. Of 250,000 to 350,000 clones listed, approximately 85% are singletons. CDR1 and CDR2 (germline): LNHDA, SQIVND (reference sequence). This CDR3 is 13 amino acids long. Between the trimmed V and J ends, which lost 5 bases and 1 base, there was a span of 6 bases. This chain connects TRBV19 to TRBJ1-5; the D gene is possibly TRBD1 (5 bases). The sample taken for sequencing was peripheral blood. The source is a human donor with COVID-19, enrolled during active disease. The donor label of this sample is uncertain. CDR3 in DNA: TGTGCCAGTAGTCAGGGAAGCAATCAGCCCCAGCATTTT. This encodes CASSQGSNQPQHF.